This T cell receptor (beta chain) came from a study of cytomegalovirus exposure and HLA in healthy donors. Study overall: HLA-typed donors were the source of approximately 80 million unique TCRs, which an early data release held.

The length of the CDR3 is 16 residues. Germline CDR1 reads PRHDT; CDR2 reads FYEKMQ (reference sequence). The ends lost 5 bases at V and 8 bases at J; junction bases unmatched: 12. Findings and caveats of the study: Data from an earlier analysis indicated that most TCR beta V segments were productive either about 90% or about 30% of the time. Presence/absence results assume similar sequencing depth per donor, which may not hold.

As to this clone: Its specificity is not known.

PCR primers comprised 60 Vbeta and 13 Jbeta primers. Sequencing was performed with immunoSEQ multiplex PCR; in TCRdb, only in-frame clones are kept and a portion is missing. This sample has about 200,000 clones, with approximately 78% found just once. This chain joins TRBV13 and TRBJ2-1; 10 nucleotides line up with TRBD2. This clonotype was obtained from a woman in her thirties in good health and CMV-seropositive. The sample comprised PBMCs. Written as DNA, the CDR3 is TGTGCCAGCAGCCCCTTGGGACTAGCGATCCCCGATGAGCAGTTCTTC. Its translation is CASSPLGLAIPDEQFF. Variable domain in full (rest from reference TRBV13 and TRBJ2-1): AAGVIQSPRHLIKEKRETATLKCYPIPRHDTVYWYQQGPGQDPQFLISFYEKMQSDKGSIPDRFSAQQFSDYHSELNMSSLELGDSALYFCASSPLGLAIPDEQFFGPGTRLTVL.